This T cell receptor beta chain stems from a study of cytomegalovirus exposure and HLA in healthy donors. PCR primers comprised 60 Vbeta and 13 Jbeta primers. The data were produced by immunoSEQ multiplex PCR, yet TCRdb's version contains in-frame clones alone and is incomplete. The sample records about 200,000 clones, over 70% being singletons. The CDR3 length is 15 residues. The germline CDR1 and CDR2 sequences are SGHVS and FQNEAQ. Trimming left V 5 bases short and J 4 bases short, with 15 bases between. The source material was PBMCs. The source of this sequence is a boy aged 2-9 years in good health and CMV-seronegative. The V and J genes are TRBV7-8 and TRBJ1-5; tentative D call: TRBD1 (5 bases). The CDR3 region is CASSDRTGLNQPQHF. Written as DNA, the CDR3 is TGTGCCAGCAGCGACCGGACGGGACTTAATCAGCCCCAGCATTTT.